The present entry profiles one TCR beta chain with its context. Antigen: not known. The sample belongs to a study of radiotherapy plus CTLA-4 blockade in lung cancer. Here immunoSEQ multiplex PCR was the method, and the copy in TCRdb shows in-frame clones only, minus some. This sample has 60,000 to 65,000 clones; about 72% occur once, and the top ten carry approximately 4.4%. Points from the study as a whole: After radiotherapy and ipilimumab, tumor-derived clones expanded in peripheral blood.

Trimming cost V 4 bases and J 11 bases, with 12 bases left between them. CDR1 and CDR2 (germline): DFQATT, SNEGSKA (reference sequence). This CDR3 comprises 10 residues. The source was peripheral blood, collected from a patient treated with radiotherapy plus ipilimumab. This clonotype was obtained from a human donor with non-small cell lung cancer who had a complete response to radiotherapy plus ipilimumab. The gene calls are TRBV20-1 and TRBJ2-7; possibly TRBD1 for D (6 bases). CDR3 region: CSAMGTNEYF. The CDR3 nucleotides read TGCAGTGCTATGGGGACAAACGAGTACTTC.